This T cell receptor (beta chain) was sequenced during a study of blood T cells in healthy people across ages. The junction had 13 bases not matched to a gene; V was cut back by 3 bases and J by 5 bases. CDR3 length equals 17 residues. Germline V gene data show CDR1 as MDHEN and CDR2 as SYDVKM. Study-wide points: PBMCs were not sorted, which prevented a conclusive comparison of naive versus antigen-experienced cells.

The use of a sample-barcoded 5' primer and a J-beta primer mix characterized a second PCR of about 7 to 12 cycles. Via MiXCR, TCRdb re-called the 5' RACE reads, giving one row per CDR3 protein. Counted here are 850,000 to 1,300,000 distinct CDR3 sequences, around 43% occurring once; the ten biggest clones make up approximately 20%. As for this clonotype: Antigen: not known.

Sequenced: blood. This chain uses TRBV28 with TRBJ1-1, with TRBD1 identical over 9 bases. The TCR comes from a woman aged 55-69 years in good health. This chain's CDR3 is CASSLLAGQGQWTEAFF. The DNA for the CDR3 is TGTGCCAGCAGTTTGCTCGCGGGACAGGGCCAATGGACTGAAGCTTTCTTT.